Listed below are T cell receptor beta chains from one sample, sequenced in a study of identifying expanded T cells in peripheral blood. Generated by immunoSEQ multiplex PCR, the TCRdb table keeps only in-frame clones and is missing some. The sample records 95,000 to 100,000 clones, roughly nine tenths being singletons. Sequencing input: blood. The receptors were sampled from a person aged 18 to 70 in good health. CDR3s include the opening cysteine and the closing phenylalanine or tryptophan. The D gene is left open where the match is weak. Part of the rows lack a size; the others show once, few, many or a class for expanded clones.

TRBV5-1,.,.,TRBJ2-7,TGCGCCAGCAGCCCCCCCCACGAGCAGTACTTC,CASSPPHEQYF
TRBV5-4,TRBD2,.,TRBJ2-5,TGTGCCAGCATGCCTAGCGGCCAAGAGACCCAGTACTTC,CASMPSGQETQYF
TRBV10-1,TRBD1,.,TRBJ1-2,TGCGCCAGCAGTGAGCCCTCTCGGACAGGGAGGGGGGCTAACTATGGCTACACCTTC,CASSEPSRTGRGANYGYTF
TRBV4-1,.,.,TRBJ1-6,TGCGCCAGCAGCCAAAACATCGGGACACTTTCCTATAATTCACCCCTCCACTTT,CASSQNIGTLSYNSPLHF
TRBV29-1,.,.,TRBJ2-7,TGCAGCGTTGGATTCGTCCTTTCCCAGGGTGAGCAGTACTTC,CSVGFVLSQGEQYF
TRBV6-1,.,.,TRBJ1-5,TGTGCCAGCAGTGACGGCAATTTGTATAGCAATCAGCCCCAGCATTTT,CASSDGNLYSNQPQHF
TRBV5-1,.,.,TRBJ2-7,TGCGCCAGCAGCTTGTACGCCAGCTACGAGCAGTACTTC,CASSLYASYEQYF
TRBV15,.,.,TRBJ1-2,TGTGCCACCAGCATAAGAACAGGTTCTGGCTACACCTTC,CATSIRTGSGYTF
TRBV4-1,.,.,TRBJ2-1,TGCGCCAGCAGCCAAGATCCCGGGAATGAGCAGTTCTTC,CASSQDPGNEQFF
TRBV6-5,.,.,TRBJ2-3,TGTGCCAGCAGTTACCTTAAAACAGATACGCAGTATTTT,CASSYLKTDTQYF
TRBV5-1,TRBD1,once,TRBJ1-1,TGCGCCAGCAGTTACCGAGGACAGGGTCGAACTGAAGCTTTCTTT,CASSYRGQGRTEAFF
TRBV10-3,.,once,TRBJ2-1,TGTGCCATCAGTGAGTCGAGTATCTCTAGCCGGGGGTGGTTCTTC,CAISESSISSRGWFF
TRBV27,TRBD1,.,TRBJ1-2,TGTGCCAGCAGCCTAACTACAGGGGATGGCTACACCTTC,CASSLTTGDGYTF
TRBV7-9,.,.,TRBJ2-7,TGTGCCAGCAGCCGCACCGGAACCTCCTACGAGCAGTACTTC,CASSRTGTSYEQYF
TRBV5-1,.,.,TRBJ1-5,TGCGCCAGCAGCCCGCTTAACCCGGGGGGTCAGCCCCAGCATTTT,CASSPLNPGGQPQHF
TRBV18,TRBD1,.,TRBJ2-1,TGTGCCAGCTCACCACCATGGGACAGGGGTCCCAATGAGCAGTTCTTC,CASSPPWDRGPNEQFF
TRBV14,.,.,TRBJ1-1,TGTGCCAGCAGCCAAGTAGACGGAATCACTGAAGCTTTCTTT,CASSQVDGITEAFF
TRBV5-6,.,once,TRBJ2-7,TGTGCCAGCAGCTTCCTTGGGTACGAGCAGTACTTC,CASSFLGYEQYF
TRBV4-1,.,.,TRBJ2-3,TGCGCCAGCAGCCAAAGATTCCGGGGACCTTCCACAGATACGCAGTATTTT,CASSQRFRGPSTDTQYF
TRBV14,.,once,TRBJ1-2,TGTGCCAGCAGCCAAGATGGGACCCCTGGCTATGGCTACACCTTC,CASSQDGTPGYGYTF
TRBV7-2,.,.,TRBJ1-6,TGTGCCAGCAGCTTAGCCCAGACTTTACCCCTCCACTTT,CASSLAQTLPLHF
TRBV27,TRBD1,.,TRBJ1-2,TGTGCCAGCAGTGACAGGGGAATTTATGGCTACACCTTC,CASSDRGIYGYTF
TRBV4-3,TRBD2,few,TRBJ2-2,TGCGCCAGCAGCCAAGATAGCGGGGGGGCCGGGGAGCTGTTTTTT,CASSQDSGGAGELFF
TRBV11-2,.,.,TRBJ1-3,TGTGCCAGCAGCCTTGAGGTCGTTGGAAACACCATATATTTT,CASSLEVVGNTIYF
TRBV7-2,TRBD1,.,TRBJ2-7,TGTGCCAGCAGCCGGGACAGGGGTTACGAGCAGTACTTC,CASSRDRGYEQYF
TRBV19,.,.,TRBJ1-1,TGTGCCAGTAGTATCGGTGGGGGCACGGGCACTGAAGCTTTCTTT,CASSIGGGTGTEAFF
TRBV4-2,.,.,TRBJ1-1,TGTGCCAGCAGCCAAGTCCCCGGGGATAACACTGAAGCTTTCTTT,CASSQVPGDNTEAFF
TRBV7-8,.,.,TRBJ2-7,TGTGCCAGCAGCTTAGTCGCGGGGACCTCCTACGAGCAGTACTTC,CASSLVAGTSYEQYF
TRBV5-5,.,.,TRBJ2-2,TGTGCCAGCAGCTTGGGCGTCTCAGCCGGGGAGCTGTTTTTT,CASSLGVSAGELFF
TRBV2,TRBD2,.,TRBJ2-1,TGTGCCAGCAGTGCCAGCGGGGGGTACAATGAGCAGTTCTTC,CASSASGGYNEQFF
TRBV28,.,.,TRBJ2-3,TGTGCCAGCACCGGACAGAGTACGCAGTATTTT,CASTGQSTQYF
TRBV27,.,.,TRBJ2-5,TGTGCCAGCAGTTTGGGAAAAGAGACCCAGTACTTC,CASSLGKETQYF
TRBV2,.,.,TRBJ1-1,TGTGCCAGCATTACCCTTTTGAACACTGAAGCTTTCTTT,CASITLLNTEAFF
TRBV5-6,.,.,TRBJ1-6,TGTGCCAGCAGCAATGGGGATTATAATTCACCCCTCCACTTT,CASSNGDYNSPLHF
TRBV30,TRBD1,.,TRBJ1-2,TGTGCCTGGAGTTCCCCCGGGACAGGGCCGCTATGGGGCTACACCTTC,CAWSSPGTGPLWGYTF
TRBV7-7,.,.,TRBJ2-1,TGTGCCAGCAGCTCCGGGTTGAAGCAGTTCTTC,CASSSGLKQFF
TRBV30,.,once,TRBJ1-5,TGTGCCTGGAGCCAGGGTAGAACGTCGTTTAGCAATCAGCCCCAGCATTTT,CAWSQGRTSFSNQPQHF
TRBV5-1,TRBD1,.,TRBJ1-1,TGCGCCAGCAGCGCGGACAGGGGATTGGTGAACGCTTTCTTT,CASSADRGLVNAFF
TRBV25-1,TRBD1,medium-sized,TRBJ2-7,TGTGCCAGCAGGACCTCGGACAGGCCCTACGAGCAGTACTTC,CASRTSDRPYEQYF
TRBV7-2,TRBD1,.,TRBJ1-1,TGTGCCAGCAGAATCACGACAGGGGGAAACACTGAAGCTTTCTTT,CASRITTGGNTEAFF
TRBV18,.,.,TRBJ2-1,TGTGCCAGCTCGGTTAGTCGGAGCTCCTACAATGAGCAGTTCTTC,CASSVSRSSYNEQFF
TRBV10-3,TRBD1,.,TRBJ1-1,TGTGCCATCAGTGGTGACAGGGTCGAAGCTTTCTTT,CAISGDRVEAFF
TRBV4-3,.,.,TRBJ1-1,TGCGCCAGCAGCCCCCAGAGGGCAGGGACTGAAGCTTTCTTT,CASSPQRAGTEAFF
TRBV7-2,TRBD1,.,TRBJ1-6,TGTGCCAGCAGCTTCGGGACAGTTCTGAGCTCCTATAATTCACCCCTCCACTTT,CASSFGTVLSSYNSPLHF
TRBV14,.,once,TRBJ2-7,TGTGCCAGCAGCTCTTTTCAGGGGAAGCTCCACGAGCAGTACTTC,CASSSFQGKLHEQYF
TRBV27,.,.,TRBJ1-2,TGTGCCAGCAGGCCGTATGGAGGTGGTGGCTACACCTTC,CASRPYGGGGYTF
TRBV2,.,once,TRBJ2-2,TGTGCCAGCAGCCGGCAGGGGGGGCCTTTGAAAAACACCGGGGAGCTGTTTTTT,CASSRQGGPLKNTGELFF
TRBV11-2,.,.,TRBJ2-7,TGTGCCAGCGCAGGGAGCTCCTACGAGCAGTACTTC,CASAGSSYEQYF
TRBV13,TRBD1,.,TRBJ2-7,TGTGCCAGCAGCCGTAAGGGGACAGCGCTTTACGAGCAGTACTTC,CASSRKGTALYEQYF
TRBV19,TRBD2,.,TRBJ2-1,TGTGCCAGTAGTATATTAGGCGGAATAGCGGGGAGCTCCTACAATGAGCAGTTCTTC,CASSILGGIAGSSYNEQFF